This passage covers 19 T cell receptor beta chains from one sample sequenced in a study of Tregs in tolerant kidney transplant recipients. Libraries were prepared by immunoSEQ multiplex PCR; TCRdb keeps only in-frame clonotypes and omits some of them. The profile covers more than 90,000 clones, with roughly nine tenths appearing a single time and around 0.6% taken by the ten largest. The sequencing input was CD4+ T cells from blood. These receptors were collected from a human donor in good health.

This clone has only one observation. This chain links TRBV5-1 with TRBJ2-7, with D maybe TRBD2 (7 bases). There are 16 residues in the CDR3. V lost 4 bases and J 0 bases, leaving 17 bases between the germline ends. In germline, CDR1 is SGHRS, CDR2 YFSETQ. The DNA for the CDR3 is TGCGCCAGCAGCCCCGTCGCGGGGGCCGCCTCCTACGAGCAGTACTTC. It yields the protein CASSPVAGAASYEQYF. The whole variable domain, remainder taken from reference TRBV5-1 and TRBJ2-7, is KAGVTQTPRYLIKTRGQQVTLSCSPISGHRSVSWYQQTPGQGLQFLFEYFSETQRNKGNFPGRFSGRQFSNSRSEMNVSTLELGDSALYLCASSPVAGAASYEQYFGPGTRLTVT.

CDR3 coding DNA: TGTGCCAGCAGCTTCACCGGGACGGTGGGAAACACCATATATTTT. Translation: CASSFTGTVGNTIYF. The V and J genes are TRBV7-9 and TRBJ1-3, with D perhaps matching TRBD1 (5 bases). The V end was cut by 3 bases, the J end by 4 bases, with 13 bases between. Germline CDR1 and CDR2: SEHNR and FQNEAQ (reference sequence). This CDR3 is 15 amino acids long.

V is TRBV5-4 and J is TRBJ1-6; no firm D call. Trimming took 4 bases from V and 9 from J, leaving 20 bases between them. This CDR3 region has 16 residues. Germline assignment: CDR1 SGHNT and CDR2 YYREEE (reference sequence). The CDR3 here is CASSQNTRVTGSPLHF. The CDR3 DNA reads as TGTGCCAGCAGCCAAAATACCCGAGTGACCGGTTCACCCCTCCACTTT.

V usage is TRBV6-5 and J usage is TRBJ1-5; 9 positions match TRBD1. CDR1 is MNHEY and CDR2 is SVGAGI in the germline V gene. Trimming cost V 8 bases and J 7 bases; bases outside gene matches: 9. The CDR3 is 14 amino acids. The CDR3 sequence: CASRQGQGVQPQHF. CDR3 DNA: TGTGCCAGCCGACAGGGACAGGGAGTCCAGCCCCAGCATTTT.

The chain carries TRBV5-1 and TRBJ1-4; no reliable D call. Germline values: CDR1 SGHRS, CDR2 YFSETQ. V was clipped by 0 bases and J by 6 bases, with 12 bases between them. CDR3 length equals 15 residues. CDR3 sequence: CASSLGPLLDEKLFF. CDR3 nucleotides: TGCGCCAGCAGCTTGGGTCCCTTACTTGATGAAAAACTGTTTTTT.

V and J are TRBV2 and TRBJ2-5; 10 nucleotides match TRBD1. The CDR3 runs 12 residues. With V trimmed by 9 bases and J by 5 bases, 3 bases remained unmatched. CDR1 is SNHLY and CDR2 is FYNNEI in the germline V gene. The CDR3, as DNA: TGTGCCAGAGGACAGGGGGGGGAGACCCAGTACTTC. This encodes CARGQGGETQYF.

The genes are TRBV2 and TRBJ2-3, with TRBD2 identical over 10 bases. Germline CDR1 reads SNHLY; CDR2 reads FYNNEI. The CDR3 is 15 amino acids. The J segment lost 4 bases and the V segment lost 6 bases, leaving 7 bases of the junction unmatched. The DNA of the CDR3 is TGTGCCAGCAGATTCAAGCGGGAGGGCCCAGATACGCAGTATTTT. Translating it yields CASRFKREGPDTQYF.

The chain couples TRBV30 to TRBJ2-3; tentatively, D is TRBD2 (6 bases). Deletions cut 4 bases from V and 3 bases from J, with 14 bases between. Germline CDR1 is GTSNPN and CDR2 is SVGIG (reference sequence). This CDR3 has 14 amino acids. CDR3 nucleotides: TGTGCCTGGACCCGGGAGTGGGTTACAGATACGCAGTATTTT. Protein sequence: CAWTREWVTDTQYF.

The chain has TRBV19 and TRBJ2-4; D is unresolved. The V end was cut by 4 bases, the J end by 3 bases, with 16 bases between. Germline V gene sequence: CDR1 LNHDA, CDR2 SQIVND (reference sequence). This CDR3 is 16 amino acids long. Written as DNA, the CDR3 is TGTGCCAGTAGTACCGGAACAGACACAGACAAAAACATTCAGTACTTC. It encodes CASSTGTDTDKNIQYF. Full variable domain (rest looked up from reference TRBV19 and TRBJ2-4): DGGITQSPKYLFRKEGQNVTLSCEQNLNHDAMYWYRQDPGQGLRLIYYSQIVNDFQKGDIAEGYSVSREKKESFPLTVTSAQKNPTAFYLCASSTGTDTDKNIQYFGAGTRLSVL.

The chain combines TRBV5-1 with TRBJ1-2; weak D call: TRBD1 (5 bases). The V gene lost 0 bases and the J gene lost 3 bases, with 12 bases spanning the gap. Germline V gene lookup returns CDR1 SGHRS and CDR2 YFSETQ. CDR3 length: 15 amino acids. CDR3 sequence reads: CASSLVTAGDYGYTF. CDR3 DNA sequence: TGCGCCAGCAGCTTGGTGACAGCCGGGGACTATGGCTACACCTTC.

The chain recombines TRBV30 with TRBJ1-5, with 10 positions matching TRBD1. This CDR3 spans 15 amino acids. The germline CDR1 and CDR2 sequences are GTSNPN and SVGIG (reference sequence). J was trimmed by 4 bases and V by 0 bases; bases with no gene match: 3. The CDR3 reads CAWSVRDRGNQPQHF. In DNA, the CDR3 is TGTGCCTGGAGTGTACGGGACAGGGGAAATCAGCCCCAGCATTTT.

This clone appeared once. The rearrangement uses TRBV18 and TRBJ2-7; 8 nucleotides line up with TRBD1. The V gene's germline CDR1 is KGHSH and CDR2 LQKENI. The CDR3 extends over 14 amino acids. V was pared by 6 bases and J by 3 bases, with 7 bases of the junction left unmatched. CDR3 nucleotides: TGTGCCAGCTCCCGGGCAGGACAGGGCTACGAGCAGTACTTC. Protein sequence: CASSRAGQGYEQYF.

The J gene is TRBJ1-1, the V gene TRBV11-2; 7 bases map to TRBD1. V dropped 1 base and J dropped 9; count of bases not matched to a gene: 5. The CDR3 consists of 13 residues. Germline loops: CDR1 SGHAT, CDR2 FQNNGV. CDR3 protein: CASSLAGQQKAFF. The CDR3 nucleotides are TGTGCCAGCAGCTTAGCGGGACAGCAAAAAGCTTTCTTT.

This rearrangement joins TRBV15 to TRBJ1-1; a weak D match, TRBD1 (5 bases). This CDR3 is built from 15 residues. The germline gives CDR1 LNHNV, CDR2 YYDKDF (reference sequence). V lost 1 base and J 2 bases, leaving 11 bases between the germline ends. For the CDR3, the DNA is TGTGCCACCAGCAGAGTTAGGCAGGGAAACACTGAAGCTTTCTTT. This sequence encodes CATSRVRQGNTEAFF. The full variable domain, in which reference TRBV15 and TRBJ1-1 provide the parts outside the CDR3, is DAMVIQNPRYQVTQFGKPVTLSCSQTLNHNVMYWYQQKSSQAPKLLFHYYDKDFNNEADTPDNFQSRRPNTSFCFLDIRSPGLGDTAMYLCATSRVRQGNTEAFFGQGTRLTVV.

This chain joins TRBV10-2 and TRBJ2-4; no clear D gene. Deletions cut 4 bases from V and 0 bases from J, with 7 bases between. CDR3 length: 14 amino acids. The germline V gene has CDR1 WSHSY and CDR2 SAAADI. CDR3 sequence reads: CASSVELAKNIQYF. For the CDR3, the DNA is TGCGCCAGCAGTGTCGAACTAGCCAAAAACATTCAGTACTTC.

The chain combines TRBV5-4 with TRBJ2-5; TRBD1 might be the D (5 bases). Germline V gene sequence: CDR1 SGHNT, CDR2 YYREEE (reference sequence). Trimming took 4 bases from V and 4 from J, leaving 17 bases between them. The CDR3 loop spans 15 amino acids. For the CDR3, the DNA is TGTGCCAGCAGCAACCCCTCAGGGCCGGGAGAGACCCAGTACTTC. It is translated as CASSNPSGPGETQYF. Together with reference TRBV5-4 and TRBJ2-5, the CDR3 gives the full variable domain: ETGVTQSPTHLIKTRGQQVTLRCSSQSGHNTVSWYQQALGQGPQFIFQYYREEENGRGNFPPRFSGLQFPNYSSELNVNALELDDSALYLCASSNPSGPGETQYFGPGTRLLVL.

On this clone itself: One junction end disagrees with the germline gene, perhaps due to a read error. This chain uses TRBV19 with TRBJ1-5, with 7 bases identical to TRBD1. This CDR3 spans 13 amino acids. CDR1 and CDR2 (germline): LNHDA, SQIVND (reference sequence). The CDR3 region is CASNIQGYQPQHF. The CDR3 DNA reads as TGTGCCAGTAATATACAGGGGTATCAGCCCCAGCATTTT.

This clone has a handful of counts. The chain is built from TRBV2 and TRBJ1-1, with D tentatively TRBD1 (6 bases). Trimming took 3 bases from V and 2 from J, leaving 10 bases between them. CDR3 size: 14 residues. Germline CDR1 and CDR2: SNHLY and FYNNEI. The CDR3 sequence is CASSENRDNTEAFF. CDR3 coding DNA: TGTGCCAGCAGTGAGAACAGGGATAACACTGAAGCTTTCTTT.

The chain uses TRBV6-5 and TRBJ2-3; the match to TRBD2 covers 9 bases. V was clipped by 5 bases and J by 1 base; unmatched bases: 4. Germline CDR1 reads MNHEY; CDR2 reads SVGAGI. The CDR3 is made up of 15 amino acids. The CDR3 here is CASSKRGAGTDTQYF. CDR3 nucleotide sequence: TGTGCCAGCAGTAAGCGGGGGGCCGGCACAGATACGCAGTATTTT.